These 15 T cell receptor beta chains originate from one sample sequenced in a study of cytomegalovirus exposure and HLA in healthy donors. This PCR relied on a set of 60 Vbeta primers and 13 Jbeta primers. Profiled with immunoSEQ multiplex PCR; TCRdb holds only in-frame clones, not every one. The table has approximately 120,000 clones, around 81% seen once; the top ten hold under 2.5%. Sequencing was performed on PBMCs. The receptors originated from a woman in her twenties or thirties in good health and CMV-seronegative.

This sequence joins TRBV14 and TRBJ1-1, with D unresolved. The CDR3 spans 16 residues. The germline V gene encodes CDR1 SGHDN and CDR2 FVKESK. Trimming took 4 bases from V and 2 from J, leaving 17 bases between them. In DNA, the CDR3 is TGTGCCAGCAGCCCTGAGAAGGACTTCGGAAACACTGAAGCTTTCTTT. This gives the protein CASSPEKDFGNTEAFF.

Note on this clone: At one end the junction does not follow the germline gene, possibly because of a read error. The rearrangement links TRBV7-9 to TRBJ2-2; 10 nucleotides match TRBD1. Germline CDR1 is SEHNR and CDR2 is FQNEAQ (reference sequence). The CDR3 extends over 16 amino acids. The CDR3 protein is CSSSRLRDRGAGELFF. The CDR3 bases are TGTTCCAGCAGCCGACTCCGGGACAGGGGAGCCGGGGAGCTGTTTTTT.

This clone has a single count. Germline and junction disagree at one end, which may indicate a read error. This sequence joins TRBV7-9 and TRBJ2-7; the D gene is possibly TRBD2 (5 bases). This CDR3 spans 12 amino acids. Germline V lookup: CDR1 SEHNR, CDR2 FQNEAQ (reference sequence). The CDR3 loop is CSSSGQKAEGYF. The CDR3 DNA sequence: TGTTCCAGCAGCGGTCAAAAGGCAGAGGGGTACTTC.

The gene calls are TRBV18 and TRBJ1-4; 7 bases map to TRBD1. V shed 5 bases, J shed 7 bases, and the junction held 4 bases outside the gene matches. From germline, CDR1 is KGHSH and CDR2 LQKENI. The CDR3 totals 13 residues. The CDR3, as DNA: TGTGCCAGCTCAGCCGACAGGGTTGAAAAACTGTTTTTT. Amino acid sequence: CASSADRVEKLFF. The variable domain in full, completed from reference TRBV18 and TRBJ1-4, reads NAGVMQNPRHLVRRRGQEARLRCSPMKGHSHVYWYRQLPEEGLKFMVYLQKENIIDESGMPKERFSAEFPKEGPSILRIQQVVRGDSAAYFCASSADRVEKLFFGSGTQLSVL.

Only one count was recorded for this clone. The chain combines TRBV25-1 with TRBJ2-5; D unresolved. Germline V lookup: CDR1 MGHDK, CDR2 SYGVNS. The V gene lost 8 bases and the J gene lost 1 base, with 8 bases spanning the gap. This CDR3 is 12 amino acids long. CDR3 residues: CASLDIQETQYF. CDR3 coding DNA: TGTGCCAGCCTTGACATCCAAGAGACCCAGTACTTC.

This clone was picked up a small number of times. The genes are TRBV5-8 and TRBJ1-2; 9 positions agree with TRBD1. Germline CDR1 is SGHTS and CDR2 is YDEGEE. Trimming at V came to 7 bases and at J to 4 bases, leaving 14 bases not matched to a gene. This CDR3 comprises 16 residues. The DNA for the CDR3 is TGTGCCAGCGGAACAGGGGGCGGACTGAGGACCTATGGCTACACCTTC. Protein product: CASGTGGGLRTYGYTF.

This clone was observed a single time. This chain joins TRBV14 and TRBJ2-2, with a possible D match to TRBD1 (5 bases). V gave up 3 bases and J gave up 0 bases, with 11 bases separating them. This CDR3 is 16 amino acids long. The germline CDR1 and CDR2 sequences are SGHDN and FVKESK. CDR3 region: CASSHRARTNTGELFF. The CDR3 coding sequence is TGTGCCAGCAGCCACAGGGCGCGGACGAACACCGGGGAGCTGTTTTTT. Based on the CDR3 plus reference TRBV14 and TRBJ2-2, the full variable domain is EAGVTQFPSHSVIEKGQTVTLRCDPISGHDNLYWYRRVMGKEIKFLLHFVKESKQDESGMPNNRFLAERTGGTYSTLKVQPAELEDSGVYFCASSHRARTNTGELFFGEGSRLTVL.

This clone was seen just once. This chain links TRBV4-3 with TRBJ1-1; D gene unclear. Germline V gives CDR1 LGHNA, CDR2 YSLEER. The germline V and J ends were trimmed by 3 bases and 4 bases, with 12 bases remaining between them. This CDR3 is 14 amino acids long. The CDR3 DNA is TGCGCCAGCAGCCATAGCGGTGACGGCACTGAAGCTTTCTTT. Protein product: CASSHSGDGTEAFF.

The V and J genes are TRBV9 and TRBJ2-2; D is possibly TRBD1 (6 bases). CDR1 is SGDLS and CDR2 is YYNGEE in the germline V gene. This CDR3 is built from 17 residues. V lost 0 bases to trimming and J lost 2 bases, with 14 bases between them. This CDR3 reads CASSVDFRGKNTGELFF. CDR3 DNA: TGTGCCAGCAGCGTAGATTTTAGGGGGAAAAACACCGGGGAGCTGTTTTTT.

This chain uses TRBV2 with TRBJ2-7; TRBD2 might be the D (5 bases). The germline CDR1 and CDR2 sequences are SNHLY and FYNNEI. The length of the CDR3 is 14 residues. V lost 6 bases to trimming and J lost 1 base, with 13 bases between them. The CDR3 reads CASRRLLGSYEQYF. CDR3 bases: TGTGCCAGCAGGCGCTTACTAGGTTCCTACGAGCAGTACTTC.

In nucleotides, the CDR3 is TGTGCCTGGAGGCCGGCCGGGAGGTTAGATACGCAGTATTTT. It specifies CAWRPAGRLDTQYF. V is TRBV30 and J is TRBJ2-3; 7 bases are shared with TRBD2. V lost 3 bases and J lost 5; bases outside the gene matches: 8. The germline gives CDR1 GTSNPN, CDR2 SVGIG (reference sequence). This CDR3 has 14 amino acids.

The rearrangement uses TRBV20-1 and TRBJ1-1, with TRBD1 matching over 9 bases. There are 11 residues in the CDR3. Germline V gene data show CDR1 as DFQATT and CDR2 as SNEGSKA (reference sequence). The V and J ends lost 5 bases and 11 bases, in that order; junction bases with no gene match: 6. CDR3 loop: CSAPYRGQAFF. Written as DNA, the CDR3 is TGCAGTGCTCCCTACAGGGGGCAGGCTTTCTTT.

The chain recombines TRBV5-6 with TRBJ2-2; 11 nucleotides agree with TRBD1. The CDR3 runs 14 residues. With 5 bases clipped from V and 5 bases from J, the junction kept 2 bases outside the gene matches. CDR1 and CDR2 (germline): SGHDT, YYEEEE. The CDR3 sequence: CASRGQGGTGELFF. The CDR3 region has the DNA TGTGCCAGCAGGGGACAGGGGGGGACCGGGGAGCTGTTTTTT.

The CDR3 spells CASSQGGFDRVVRGYTF. The CDR3 coding sequence is TGCGCCAGCAGCCAAGGTGGGTTTGACAGGGTGGTTCGTGGCTACACCTTC. V and J are TRBV4-1 and TRBJ1-2; 7 nucleotides match TRBD1. The V and J ends lost 1 base and 7 bases, in that order; junction bases with no gene match: 15. The germline V gene has CDR1 MGHRA and CDR2 YSYEKL. This CDR3 is built from 17 residues.

This clone was counted only a few times. The chain uses TRBV2 and TRBJ2-1; the match to TRBD2 covers 14 bases. CDR1 and CDR2 (germline): SNHLY, FYNNEI. V gave up 6 bases and J gave up 8 bases; unmatched junction bases: 6. The CDR3 covers 15 residues. Written as DNA, the CDR3 is TGTGCCAGCAGGACCGGGACTAGCGGGAGCGATGAGCAGTTCTTC. Encoded protein: CASRTGTSGSDEQFF.